This TCR beta chain originates from a study of blood T cell repertoires in COVID-19. Across the study: Specimens from acute and convalescent COVID-19 originated in the United States, Italy and Spain. PBMCs, B-cell-depleted T cells, or T cells provided the cDNA or gDNA that made up the material.

CDR3 length: 13 amino acids. Trimming removed 7 bases from V and 7 bases from J; junction bases left unmatched: 9. Per the germline V gene, CDR1 is LNHDA and CDR2 is SQIVND (reference sequence). Authors' methods: For nucleated cells, counts were estimated from reference gene primer amplification. Clones were read by immunoSEQ multiplex PCR, and TCRdb kept only the in-frame ones, dropping some. The DNA was the basis for D and trimming; V, J and clone size are from that table. The table shows about 130,000 clones, with 79% occurring only once. The clonotype originates from a man aged 35-49 years with active or convalescent COVID-19. The chain is built from TRBV19 and TRBJ1-2; 7 bases agree with TRBD1. The source material was peripheral blood. CDR3 in DNA: TGTGCCAGTAAAATTCAGGGGGGTGGTGGCTACACCTTC. Amino acid sequence: CASKIQGGGGYTF.